This is a list of T cell receptor beta chains from one sample in a study of shared T cell receptors in the human thymus. Libraries were prepared by immunoSEQ multiplex PCR; TCRdb keeps only in-frame clonotypes and omits some of them. The sample shows about 500,000 clones, roughly 74% of them seen only once. This sample was shared with a second study, whose subject was human thymus T cells.

Sequences were obtained from thymocytes. The receptor set was obtained from a boy younger than two with a congenital heart defect. Each CDR3 is given with its conserved first and last residue. D genes are given only for firm matches. Some rows mark clone size as missing; the rest say once, few, many or name a class of expanded clone.

clone_size,d_call,j_call,v_call,cdr3_nt,cdr3_aa
.,.,TRBJ1-1,TRBV6-1,TGTGCCAGCAGTCGGGTCAGGGACACTGAAGCTTTCTTT,CASSRVRDTEAFF
.,TRBD2,TRBJ2-3,TRBV2,TGTGCCAGCAGTGACACTAGCGGACATAGCACAGATACGCAGTATTTT,CASSDTSGHSTDTQYF
few,TRBD2,TRBJ2-5,TRBV7-2,TGTGCCAGCAGCCCGAGACTAGCGGGAGGGGGAGAGACCCAGTACTTC,CASSPRLAGGGETQYF
few,TRBD1,TRBJ2-7,TRBV6-1,TGTGCCAGCAGACGCGACAGGGGACGTGACGAGCAGTACTTC,CASRRDRGRDEQYF
few,TRBD1,TRBJ1-2,TRBV14,TGTGCCAGCAGCCAAGATTGGAGGGGGCGACGCTATGGCTACACCTTC,CASSQDWRGRRYGYTF
.,.,TRBJ1-4,TRBV30,TGTGCCTGGAGTGTACAGGGACAACCAAAAACTAATGAAAAACTGTTTTTT,CAWSVQGQPKTNEKLFF
once,.,TRBJ2-1,TRBV4-2,TGTGCCAGCAGCCCTCACCCGGGAGTGACATACAATGAGCAGTTCTTC,CASSPHPGVTYNEQFF
.,.,TRBJ2-2,TRBV27,TGTGCCAGCAGTTTGGGCCCAAACAACACCGGGGAGCTGTTTTTT,CASSLGPNNTGELFF
.,.,TRBJ1-1,TRBV15,TGTGCCACCAGCAGAGTCATCTACAAAAATCCGAGGGCTGAAGCTTTCTTT,CATSRVIYKNPRAEAFF
.,TRBD2,TRBJ2-2,TRBV5-6,TGTGCCAGCAGCTTGGTGGCGGGAGGGCCGCCGAACACCGGGGAGCTGTTTTTT,CASSLVAGGPPNTGELFF
few,TRBD1,TRBJ1-2,TRBV5-6,TGTGCCAGCAGCGTGACAGGGGGTCCCAACTATGGCTACACCTTC,CASSVTGGPNYGYTF
.,TRBD2,TRBJ2-1,TRBV2,TGTGCCAGCAGTGGGTCCGGCCAAGCGGGAGGGCCGGGTGAGCAGTTCTTC,CASSGSGQAGGPGEQFF